A selection of T cell receptor beta chains follows, all from one sample in a study of identical twins. Each CDR3 protein gets one entry after TCRdb re-called the 5' RACE reads with MiXCR. The sample records hundreds of thousands of distinct CDR3 sequences, over 12% being singletons. The sample consisted of memory (CD45RO+) T cells sorted from blood. The receptors shown here come from a woman in her late teens or twenties in good health. CDR3s include the opening cysteine and the closing phenylalanine or tryptophan. D genes are given only for firm matches.

.	TRBV6-2/TRBV6-3	TRBJ2-1	CASSFGAQRPYEQFF
.	TRBV20-1	TRBJ2-1	CSARTPRGYNEQFF
TRBD1	TRBV18	TRBJ2-2	CASSTQGAGELFF
.	TRBV6-5	TRBJ2-1	CASSSEGPYNEQFF
.	TRBV29-1	TRBJ1-1	CSVQNTEAFF
.	TRBV20-1	TRBJ1-5	CSAQASVNQPQHF
TRBD2	TRBV12-3/TRBV12-4	TRBJ2-7	CASRRTSGSSYEQYF
.	TRBV12-3/TRBV12-4	TRBJ2-4	CASSSSGLNIQYF
TRBD1	TRBV7-2	TRBJ2-7	CASSYPRTGNHEQYF
TRBD2	TRBV5-1	TRBJ2-7	CASSPHISGTHSYEQYF
TRBD1	TRBV20-1	TRBJ1-1	CSAHTTSFSRDSNTEAFF
TRBD2	TRBV18	TRBJ2-7	CASSPRSTSGSSYEQYF
.	TRBV5-1	TRBJ1-1	CASSLEGRNTEAFF
TRBD1	TRBV6-1	TRBJ1-2	CASTGQGYDGYTF
TRBD1	TRBV18	TRBJ2-2	CASSGQGAGELFF
.	TRBV5-8	TRBJ2-3	CASSAGQFPTDTQYF
TRBD1	TRBV3-1	TRBJ1-1	CASSQKTGRNTEAFF
TRBD1	TRBV12-3/TRBV12-4	TRBJ2-3	CASRDRGRDTDTQYF
.	TRBV4-3	TRBJ1-5	CASSPGDRDQPQHF
.	TRBV5-1	TRBJ2-7	CASSFRANEQYF
TRBD1	TRBV7-9	TRBJ1-4	CASSIQGEKLFF
.	TRBV5-5	TRBJ1-5	CASSLADKEPQHF
TRBD1	TRBV12-3/TRBV12-4	TRBJ1-6	CASRPNRQGAHSPLHF
.	TRBV10-3	TRBJ2-7	CAIRGPGRHEQYF
TRBD2	TRBV12-3/TRBV12-4	TRBJ2-3	CASRGLARTDTQYF
.	TRBV10-3	TRBJ2-1	CAISESGDMSYNEQFF
.	TRBV29-1	TRBJ2-1	CSVVTGINEQFF
.	TRBV20-1	TRBJ2-7	CSASIFDRRGGTYEQYF
.	TRBV10-1	TRBJ2-4	CASSAQGKNIQYF
TRBD2	TRBV2	TRBJ2-7	CASSRLAGYEQYF
TRBD2	TRBV3-1	TRBJ2-5	CASSPWTSGETQYF
.	TRBV21-1	TRBJ1-4	CASTKWGWEKLFF
TRBD2	TRBV6-1	TRBJ2-1	CASKGLANYYVEQFF
.	TRBV7-8	TRBJ2-7	CASSPTATPYEQYF
TRBD1	TRBV20-1	TRBJ1-5	CSARVDRGNQPQHF
TRBD2	TRBV10-3	TRBJ2-1	CAISDLAGGSNEQFF
TRBD2	TRBV20-1	TRBJ2-4	CSPSGGAKNIQYF
.	TRBV7-2	TRBJ2-4	CASTPTAKNIQYF
TRBD2	TRBV3-1	TRBJ2-3	CASRGERGVHTDTQYF
.	TRBV2	TRBJ2-2	CASSDTQPGELFF
.	TRBV30	TRBJ2-1	CAWNDPGYEQFF
.	TRBV7-9	TRBJ1-3	CASSLQSSGNTIYF
TRBD2	TRBV27	TRBJ2-1	CASTVPGLALNEQFF
TRBD2	TRBV20-1	TRBJ2-5	CSARRGLAGEETQYF
.	TRBV24-1	TRBJ2-7	CATSDLRLELGRSPSTVEQYF
.	TRBV9	TRBJ1-5	CASSVDSDQPQHF
.	TRBV6-5	TRBJ2-7	CASSYSRGFPGEQYF
.	TRBV1	TRBJ1-5	CTSSTDTYSNQPQHF
.	TRBV29-1	TRBJ2-1	CSVVRLEQFF
TRBD1	TRBV3-1	TRBJ1-1	CASSLRTGTMNTEAFF
TRBD2	TRBV6-5	TRBJ2-3	CASSYERASGGTDTQYF
TRBD1	TRBV7-6	TRBJ2-1	CASSLKGQVINEQFF
TRBD2	TRBV6-1	TRBJ2-3	CASSKTSGWTSTDTQYF
.	TRBV6-5	TRBJ1-2	CASFRDDYGYTF
.	TRBV12-3/TRBV12-4	TRBJ2-7	CASSQNNHEQYF
TRBD1	TRBV2	TRBJ1-1	CASSGQGDTEAFF
TRBD2	TRBV14	TRBJ2-1	CASSQVGGTQYNEQFF
.	TRBV29-1	TRBJ2-3	CSVEDGADTQYF
TRBD2	TRBV5-1	TRBJ2-5	CASSLMPSGGQETQYF
TRBD1	TRBV6-4	TRBJ1-1	CASSDTDRDTEAFF